These T cell receptor beta chains were read from a single sample in a study of blood T cells in healthy people across ages. TCRdb itself ran the 5' RACE reads through MiXCR, one entry per CDR3 protein. The table shows roughly 2 million distinct CDR3 sequences, with about 49% occurring only once. The sample comprised blood. These receptors were collected from a woman in her 40s in good health. Both conserved end residues are part of each CDR3.

j_call: TRBJ2-1; v_call: TRBV24-1; cdr3_aa: CATSDYRTGGALDEQFF
j_call: TRBJ2-5; v_call: TRBV3-1; cdr3_aa: CASSQGEGLQETQYF
j_call: TRBJ2-4; v_call: TRBV20-1; cdr3_aa: CSAPPGQLAKNIQYF
j_call: TRBJ2-3; v_call: TRBV12-3/TRBV12-4; cdr3_aa: CASSGLSADTQYF
j_call: TRBJ2-5; v_call: TRBV7-8; cdr3_aa: CASSSSFGYQETQYF
j_call: TRBJ2-1; v_call: TRBV27; cdr3_aa: CASSDDRTGYNEQFF
j_call: TRBJ1-5; v_call: TRBV4-2; cdr3_aa: CASSQEAGTHQPQHF
j_call: TRBJ2-5; v_call: TRBV5-1; cdr3_aa: CASSLVQLPQETQYF
j_call: .; v_call: TRBV6-2/TRBV6-3; cdr3_aa: CASSYIQRGETQYF
j_call: TRBJ2-3; v_call: TRBV11-2; cdr3_aa: CASSELPGDASTDTQYF
j_call: TRBJ2-1; v_call: TRBV4-2; cdr3_aa: CASSQTVGAGGPHEQFF
j_call: TRBJ2-5; v_call: TRBV7-3; cdr3_aa: CASSSLSGGARTEQYF